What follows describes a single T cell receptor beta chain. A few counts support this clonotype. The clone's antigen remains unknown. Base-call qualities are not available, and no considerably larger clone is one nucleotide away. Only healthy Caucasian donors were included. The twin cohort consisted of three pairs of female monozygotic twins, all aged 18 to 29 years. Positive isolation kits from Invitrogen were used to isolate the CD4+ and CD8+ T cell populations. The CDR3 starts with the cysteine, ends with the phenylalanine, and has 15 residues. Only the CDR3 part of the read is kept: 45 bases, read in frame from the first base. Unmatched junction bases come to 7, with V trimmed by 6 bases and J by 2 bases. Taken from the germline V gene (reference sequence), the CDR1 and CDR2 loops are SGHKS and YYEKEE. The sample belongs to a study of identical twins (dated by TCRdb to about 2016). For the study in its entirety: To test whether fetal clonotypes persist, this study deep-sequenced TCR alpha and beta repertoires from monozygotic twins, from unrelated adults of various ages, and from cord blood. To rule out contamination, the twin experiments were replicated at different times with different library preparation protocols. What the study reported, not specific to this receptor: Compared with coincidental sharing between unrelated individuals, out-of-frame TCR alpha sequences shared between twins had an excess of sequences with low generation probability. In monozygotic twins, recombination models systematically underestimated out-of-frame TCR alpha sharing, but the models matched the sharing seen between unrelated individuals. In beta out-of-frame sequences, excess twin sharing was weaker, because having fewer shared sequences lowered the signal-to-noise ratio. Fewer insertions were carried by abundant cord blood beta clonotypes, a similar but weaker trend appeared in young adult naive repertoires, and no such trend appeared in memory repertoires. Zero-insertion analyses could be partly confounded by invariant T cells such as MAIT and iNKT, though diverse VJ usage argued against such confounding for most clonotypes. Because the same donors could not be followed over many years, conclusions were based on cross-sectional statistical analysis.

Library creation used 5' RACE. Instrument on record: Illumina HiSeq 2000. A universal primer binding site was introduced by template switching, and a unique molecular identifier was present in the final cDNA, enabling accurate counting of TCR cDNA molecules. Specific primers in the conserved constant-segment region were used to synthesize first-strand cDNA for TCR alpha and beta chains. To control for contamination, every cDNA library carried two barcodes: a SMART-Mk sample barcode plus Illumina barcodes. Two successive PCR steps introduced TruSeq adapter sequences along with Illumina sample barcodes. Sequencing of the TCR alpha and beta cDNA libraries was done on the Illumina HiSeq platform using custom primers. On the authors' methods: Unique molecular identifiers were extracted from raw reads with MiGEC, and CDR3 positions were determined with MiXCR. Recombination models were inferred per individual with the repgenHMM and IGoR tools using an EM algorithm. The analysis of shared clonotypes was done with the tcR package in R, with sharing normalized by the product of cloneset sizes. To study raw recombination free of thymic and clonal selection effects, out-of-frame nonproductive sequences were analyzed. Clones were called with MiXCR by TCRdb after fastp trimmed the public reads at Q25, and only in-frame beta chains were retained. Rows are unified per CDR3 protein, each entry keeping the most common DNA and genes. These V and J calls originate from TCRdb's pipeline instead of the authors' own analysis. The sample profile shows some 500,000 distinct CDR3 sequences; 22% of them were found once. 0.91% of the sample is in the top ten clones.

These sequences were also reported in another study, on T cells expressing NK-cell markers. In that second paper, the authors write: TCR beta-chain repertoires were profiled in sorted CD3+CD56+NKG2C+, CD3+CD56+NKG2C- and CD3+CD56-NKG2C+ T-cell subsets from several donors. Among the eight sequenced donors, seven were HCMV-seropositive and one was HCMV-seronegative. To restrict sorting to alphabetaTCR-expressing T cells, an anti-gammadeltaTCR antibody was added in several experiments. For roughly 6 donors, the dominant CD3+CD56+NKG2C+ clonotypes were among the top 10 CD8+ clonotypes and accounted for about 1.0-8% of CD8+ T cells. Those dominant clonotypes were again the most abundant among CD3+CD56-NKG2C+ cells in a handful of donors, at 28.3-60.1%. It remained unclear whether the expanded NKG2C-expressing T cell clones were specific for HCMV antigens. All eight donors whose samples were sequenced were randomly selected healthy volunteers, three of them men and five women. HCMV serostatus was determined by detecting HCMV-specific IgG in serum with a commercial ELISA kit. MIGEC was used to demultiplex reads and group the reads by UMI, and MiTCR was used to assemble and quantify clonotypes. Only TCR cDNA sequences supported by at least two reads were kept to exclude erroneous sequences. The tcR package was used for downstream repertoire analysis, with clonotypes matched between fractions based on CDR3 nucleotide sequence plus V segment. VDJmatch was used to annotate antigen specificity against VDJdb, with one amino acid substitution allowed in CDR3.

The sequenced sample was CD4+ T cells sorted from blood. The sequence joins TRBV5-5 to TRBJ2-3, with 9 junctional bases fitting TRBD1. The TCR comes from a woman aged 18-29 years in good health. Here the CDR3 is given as CASTPGQGYTDTQYF. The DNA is TGTGCCAGCACCCCGGGACAGGGATACACAGATACGCAGTATTTT.